The clone carrying this T cell receptor beta chain was detected once. Its antigen is not identified. CDR1 SGHNT and CDR2 YYREEE come from the germline V gene (reference sequence). V gave up 1 base and J gave up 8 bases; unmatched junction bases: 13. This CDR3 spans 16 amino acids. Sequencing was performed with immunoSEQ multiplex PCR; in TCRdb, only in-frame clones are kept and a portion is missing. The sample lists roughly 150,000 clones; approximately 90% were seen once. The sample comes from a study of T cell responses to AZD1222 COVID-19 vaccine. About the research overall: Second doses at about 4 or about 12 weeks were pooled.

Findings and limits, study-wide: Reportedly, close to half of spike-specific TCRs are directed against unmutated variant regions. Spike-wide vaccine-associated CD4 TCRs dominated at 160-218 and 743-854.

The input for sequencing was peripheral blood, taken on day 0 of AZD1222 vaccination. The TCR was taken from an adult in good health. The chain is built from TRBV5-4 and TRBJ1-2; 8 bases line up with TRBD1. Here the CDR3 reads CASSLPVDRATAGYTF. The CDR3 nucleotides are TGTGCCAGCAGCTTGCCTGTGGACAGGGCCACCGCAGGCTACACCTTC.